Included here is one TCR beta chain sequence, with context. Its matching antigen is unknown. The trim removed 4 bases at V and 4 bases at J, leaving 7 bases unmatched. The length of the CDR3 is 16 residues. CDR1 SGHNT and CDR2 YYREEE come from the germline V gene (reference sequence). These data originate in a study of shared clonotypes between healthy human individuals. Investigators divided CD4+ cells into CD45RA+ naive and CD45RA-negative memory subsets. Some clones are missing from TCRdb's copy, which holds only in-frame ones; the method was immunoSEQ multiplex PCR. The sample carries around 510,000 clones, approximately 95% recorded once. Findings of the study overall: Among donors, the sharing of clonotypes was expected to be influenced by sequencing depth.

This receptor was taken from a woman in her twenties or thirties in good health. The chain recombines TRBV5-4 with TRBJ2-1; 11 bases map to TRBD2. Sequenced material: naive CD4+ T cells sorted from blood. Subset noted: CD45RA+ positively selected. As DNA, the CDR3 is TGTGCCAGCAGCCCCAGGACTAGCGGGCGTTACAATGAGCAGTTCTTC. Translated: CASSPRTSGRYNEQFF.